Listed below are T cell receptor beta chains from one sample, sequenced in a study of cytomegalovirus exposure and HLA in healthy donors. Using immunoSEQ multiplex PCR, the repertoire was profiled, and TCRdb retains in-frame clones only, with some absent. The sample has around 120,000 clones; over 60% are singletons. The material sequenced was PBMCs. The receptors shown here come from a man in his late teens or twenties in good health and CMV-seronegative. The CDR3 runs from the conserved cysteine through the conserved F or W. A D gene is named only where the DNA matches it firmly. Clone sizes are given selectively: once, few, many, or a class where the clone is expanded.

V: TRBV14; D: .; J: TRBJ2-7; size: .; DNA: TGTGCCAGCAGCCAACAGGGTTCTTACTACGAGCAGTACTTC; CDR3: CASSQQGSYYEQYF
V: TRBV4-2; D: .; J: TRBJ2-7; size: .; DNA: TGTGCCAGCAGCCTGGGGGACTTGTCCTACGAGCAGTACTTC; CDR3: CASSLGDLSYEQYF
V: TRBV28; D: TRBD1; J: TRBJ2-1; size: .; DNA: TGTGCCAGCTTACTTGGACAGGCCACTGAGCAGTTCTTC; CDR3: CASLLGQATEQFF
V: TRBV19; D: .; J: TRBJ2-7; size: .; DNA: TGTGCCAGTAGTATAGGACAGGGAGGCTACGAGCAGTACTTC; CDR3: CASSIGQGGYEQYF
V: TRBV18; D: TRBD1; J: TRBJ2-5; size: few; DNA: TGTGCCAGCTCACCGGCCCGACAGGGAGCGGAGACCCAGTACTTC; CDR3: CASSPARQGAETQYF
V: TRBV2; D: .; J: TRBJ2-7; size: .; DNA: TGTGCCAGCAGTGTCCAGGGCGGCGAGCAGTACTTC; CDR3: CASSVQGGEQYF
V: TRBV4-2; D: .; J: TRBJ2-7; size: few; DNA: TGTGCCAGCAGCCAAGCCCAGACGCAGGGTGAGCAGTACTTC; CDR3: CASSQAQTQGEQYF
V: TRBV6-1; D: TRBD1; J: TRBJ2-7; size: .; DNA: TGTGCCATTCCTACCGGGACAGGGCCCCACGAGCAGTACTTC; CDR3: CAIPTGTGPHEQYF
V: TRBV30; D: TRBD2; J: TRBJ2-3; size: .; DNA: TGTGCCTGGAGTGTAGGGACTAGCGGGGGGGCAGATACGCAGTATTTT; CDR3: CAWSVGTSGGADTQYF
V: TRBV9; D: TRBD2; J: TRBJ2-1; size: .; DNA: TGTGCCAGCAGCCTAGGGGTAGCGGGAGGGATCAATGAGCAGTTCTTC; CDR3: CASSLGVAGGINEQFF
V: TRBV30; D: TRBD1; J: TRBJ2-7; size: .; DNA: TGTGCCTGTCATCCGGACAGGGAACTCTGGGAGCAGTACTTC; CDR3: CACHPDRELWEQYF
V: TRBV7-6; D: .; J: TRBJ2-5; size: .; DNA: TGTGCCACCAAATCACCGGGACAAGGGGAAGAGACCCAGTACTTC; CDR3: CATKSPGQGEETQYF
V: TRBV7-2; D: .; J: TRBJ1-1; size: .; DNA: TGTGCCAGCAGCTTAGTCGGAGGGCTTACTGTTGCTGAGGCTTTCTTT; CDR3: CASSLVGGLTVAEAFF
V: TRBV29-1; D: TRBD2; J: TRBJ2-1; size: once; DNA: TGCAGCGTCATGCCGCCGGGACTAGCGGGGGCCCAGTTCTTC; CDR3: CSVMPPGLAGAQFF
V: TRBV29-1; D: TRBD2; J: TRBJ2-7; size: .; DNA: TGCAGCGTTGAGGCTAGCGGGAACTCCTACGAGCAGTACTTC; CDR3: CSVEASGNSYEQYF
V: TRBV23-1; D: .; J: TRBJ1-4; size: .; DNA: TGCGCCAGCAAGAAGGGGCCCCCTACGCTTAATGAAAAACTGTTTTTT; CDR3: CASKKGPPTLNEKLFF
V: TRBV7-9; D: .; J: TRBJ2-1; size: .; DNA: TGTGCCAGCAGCCGGGACTTCTACAATGAGCAGTTCTTC; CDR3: CASSRDFYNEQFF
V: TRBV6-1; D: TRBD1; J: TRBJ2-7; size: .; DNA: TGTGCCAGCAGTGAAATGGGGCAGGGGGCGAAAGAGCAGTACTTC; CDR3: CASSEMGQGAKEQYF
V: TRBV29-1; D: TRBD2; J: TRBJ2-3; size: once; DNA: TGCAGCGTCCTAAAGGTCCAGGCGCCCGGACTAGCGGGAGGATTTCGCACAGATACGCAGTATTTT; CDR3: CSVLKVQAPGLAGGFRTDTQYF
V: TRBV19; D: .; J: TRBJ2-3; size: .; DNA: TGTGCCAGTAGTCGGGTAGCCGGGGATACGCAGTATTTT; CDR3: CASSRVAGDTQYF
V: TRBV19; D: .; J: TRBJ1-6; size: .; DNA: TGTGCCAGTAGTATGACCACGGGGACATATTCACCCCTCCACTTT; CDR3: CASSMTTGTYSPLHF
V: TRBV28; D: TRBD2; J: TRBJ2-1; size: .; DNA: TGTGCCAGCAGTCTGGCGGGACTAGTAGACAATGAGCAGTTCTTC; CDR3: CASSLAGLVDNEQFF
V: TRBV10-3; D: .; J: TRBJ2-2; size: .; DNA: TGTGCCATCAGTGAGACAGGGACGAACGGGGAGCTGTTTTTT; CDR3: CAISETGTNGELFF
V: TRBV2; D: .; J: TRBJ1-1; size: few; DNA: TGTGCCAGCAGTGATCTGAACATGAACACTGAAGCTTTCTTT; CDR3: CASSDLNMNTEAFF
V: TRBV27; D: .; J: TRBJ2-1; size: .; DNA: TGTGCCAGTCGGTGGGCTCCGCTGCCCTACAATGAGCAGTTCTTC; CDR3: CASRWAPLPYNEQFF
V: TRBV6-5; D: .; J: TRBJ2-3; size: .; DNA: TGTGCCAGCAGTTACGGTCCGACAGGCACAGATACGCAGTATTTT; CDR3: CASSYGPTGTDTQYF
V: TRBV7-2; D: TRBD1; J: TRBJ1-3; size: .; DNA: TGTGCCAGCAGCTTAGGAGGGGGCGGTTTCGGAAACACCATATATTTT; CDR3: CASSLGGGGFGNTIYF
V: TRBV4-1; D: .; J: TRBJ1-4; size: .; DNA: TGCGCCAGCAGACGGGATTTTAGAAATGAAAAACTGTTTTTT; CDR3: CASRRDFRNEKLFF
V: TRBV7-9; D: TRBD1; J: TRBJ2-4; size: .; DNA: TGTGCCAGCAGCTTGCTACAGGGGGAAAACATTCAGTACTTC; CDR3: CASSLLQGENIQYF
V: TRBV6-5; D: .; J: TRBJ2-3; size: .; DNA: TGTGCCAGCAGTTATCGGGGAGATGGAGATACGCAGTATTTT; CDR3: CASSYRGDGDTQYF
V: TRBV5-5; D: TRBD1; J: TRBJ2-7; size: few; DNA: TGTGCCAGCAGCACATGGACAGGAGAATACGAGCAGTACTTC; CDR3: CASSTWTGEYEQYF
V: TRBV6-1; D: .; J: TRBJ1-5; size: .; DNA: TGTGCCAGCAGTTTCCGGGAGGGAAGTCAGCCCCAGCATTTT; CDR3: CASSFREGSQPQHF
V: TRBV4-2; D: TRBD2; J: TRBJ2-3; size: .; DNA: TGTGCCACCACGGGACTAGCGGCAGATACGCAGTATTTT; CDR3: CATTGLAADTQYF
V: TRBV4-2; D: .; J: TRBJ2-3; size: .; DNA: TGTGCCAGCAGCCAGGTTAAACAGGGTTACACAGATACGCAGTATTTT; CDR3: CASSQVKQGYTDTQYF
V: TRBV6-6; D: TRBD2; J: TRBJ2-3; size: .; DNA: TGTGCCAGCAGAACTAGCGGGAGCACAGATACGCAGTATTTT; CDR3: CASRTSGSTDTQYF
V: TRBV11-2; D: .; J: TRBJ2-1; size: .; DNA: TGTGCCAGCAGCCTACCGGGAGTAAGGTACAATGAGCAGTTCTTC; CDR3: CASSLPGVRYNEQFF
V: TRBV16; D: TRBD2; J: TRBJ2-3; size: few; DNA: TGTGCCAGCGGGGCAATATCAGCGGGGACCACAGATACGCAGTATTTT; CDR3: CASGAISAGTTDTQYF
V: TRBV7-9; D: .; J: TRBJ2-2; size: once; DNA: TGTGCCAGCAGCCGCAGCGAGGTCAAAACGAACACCGGGGAGCTGTTTTTT; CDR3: CASSRSEVKTNTGELFF
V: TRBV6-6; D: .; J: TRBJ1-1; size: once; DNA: TGTGCCAGCAGTTACGGGACACTGAACACTGAAGCTTTCTTT; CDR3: CASSYGTLNTEAFF
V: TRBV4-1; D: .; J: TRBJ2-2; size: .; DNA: TGCGCCAGCAGCCAAGATAGGAGGAGGGGCCCGCTGGAAGGGCTGTTTTTT; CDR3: CASSQDRRRGPLEGLFF
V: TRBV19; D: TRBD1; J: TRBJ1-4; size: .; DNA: TGTGCCAGTAGTATATTATCCGGGACAGGGGGTGAAAAACTGTTTTTT; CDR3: CASSILSGTGGEKLFF
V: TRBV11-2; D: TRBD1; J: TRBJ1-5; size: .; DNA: TGTGCCAGCAGCTCGGCCAGGGGGTCAAGCAATCAGCCCCAGCATTTT; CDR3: CASSSARGSSNQPQHF
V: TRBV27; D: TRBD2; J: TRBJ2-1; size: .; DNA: TGTGCCAGCCAACGGGAGGGCGGTTACAATGAGCAGTTCTTC; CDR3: CASQREGGYNEQFF
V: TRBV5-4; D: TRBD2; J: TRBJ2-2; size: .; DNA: TGTGCCAGCACAATAGTGACTAGCGGGAGAAGGACCGGGGAGCTGTTTTTT; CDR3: CASTIVTSGRRTGELFF
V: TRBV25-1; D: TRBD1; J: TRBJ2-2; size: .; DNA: TGTGCCAGCTTATCAGGACAGGGGGTTGAGGGGGAGCTGTTTTTT; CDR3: CASLSGQGVEGELFF
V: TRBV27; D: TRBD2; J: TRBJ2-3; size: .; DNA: TGTGCCAGCAGTTTAAGGTTGGTTGGCGGGAGGCCCACCAACACAGATACGCAGTATTTT; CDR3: CASSLRLVGGRPTNTDTQYF
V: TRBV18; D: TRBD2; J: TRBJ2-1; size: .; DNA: TGTGCCAGCTCACCACCGGGACTAGCGGGGATCCCCAACAATGAGCAGTTCTTC; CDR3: CASSPPGLAGIPNNEQFF